These 29 T cell receptor beta chains came from one sample sequenced in a study of CD8 T cells in ankylosing spondylitis. Their recognized antigens are unknown. One entry per CDR3 protein, called by TCRdb with MiXCR from the 5' RACE reads. Here the sample spans some 700,000 distinct CDR3 sequences, 15% to 20% being singletons. Findings and caveats of the study: What appeared characteristic of ankylosing spondylitis blood was a TCR beta motif of eight highly homologous variants.

The sequencing sample was made of blood, either unsorted or a sorted T cell fraction (not recorded which). The receptors originated from a male donor with ankylosing spondylitis.

This clonotype was picked up a small number of times. This chain connects TRBV28 to TRBJ2-7; TRBD2 agrees at 9 bases. Trimming took 3 bases from V and 3 from J; bases not matched to a gene: 9. The CDR3 length is 16 residues. Per germline, CDR1 MDHEN and CDR2 SYDVKM. CDR3 protein: CASSLATSGPDYEQYF. The DNA of the CDR3 is TGTGCCAGCAGTTTGGCGACTAGCGGCCCCGACTACGAGCAGTACTTC.

The CDR3 DNA sequence: TGTGCCAGTACTTATAGCGGGGGGAGGAATGAGCAGTTCTTC. Amino acid sequence: CASTYSGGRNEQFF. The chain couples TRBV6-5 to TRBJ2-1; 10 positions match TRBD2. The CDR3 extends over 14 amino acids. The V and J ends lost 9 bases and 7 bases, in that order; junction bases with no gene match: 9. Germline V gene data show CDR1 as MNHEY and CDR2 as SVGAGI.

In its sample, this clonotype was seen a few times. For the CDR3, the DNA is TGTGCCAGCTCACCACCTGGGGCAGGGAGGAGTGAGACCCAGTACTTC. This sequence encodes CASSPPGAGRSETQYF. The rearrangement links TRBV18 to TRBJ2-5, with a weak D call TRBD2 (6 bases). The V gene lost 0 bases and the J gene lost 5 bases, with 16 bases spanning the gap. CDR1 is KGHSH, CDR2 LQKENI, per germline. There are 16 residues in the CDR3.

This clonotype was detected only a few times. The rearrangement uses TRBV20-1 and TRBJ1-2, with D perhaps matching TRBD1 (5 bases). The CDR3 length is 15 residues. Trimming cost V 0 bases and J 8 bases, with 19 bases left between them. CDR1 DFQATT and CDR2 SNEGSKA come from the germline V gene (reference sequence). The CDR3 protein is CSARDNWDSSLGYTF. CDR3 sequence (DNA): TGCAGTGCTAGAGACAACTGGGACTCCTCTTTAGGCTACACCTTC.

The chain is built from TRBV25-1 and TRBJ2-7; D might be TRBD2 (6 bases). V lost 7 bases, J lost 4 bases, and 23 bases lay in between. Germline V lookup: CDR1 MGHDK, CDR2 SYGVNS. The CDR3 sequence is 16 residues long. DNA of the CDR3: TGTGCCAGCAAGCGAATAGGGGTGACTAGAAAGTACGAGCAGTACTTC. Its translation: CASKRIGVTRKYEQYF.

The V call is TRBV4-1, the J call TRBJ2-2, with D tentatively TRBD2 (5 bases). From germline, CDR1 is MGHRA and CDR2 YSYEKL. V lost 6 bases to trimming and J lost 4 bases, with 12 bases between them. The length of the CDR3 is 14 residues. In DNA, the CDR3 is TGCGCCAGCAGTGAGAGCCGGGGCACCGGGGAGCTGTTTTTT. It is translated as CASSESRGTGELFF.

This clonotype was seen a few times. The chain couples TRBV20-1 to TRBJ2-3, with a possible D match to TRBD2 (6 bases). Germline V gene data show CDR1 as DFQATT and CDR2 as SNEGSKA (reference sequence). Between the trimmed V and J ends, which lost 6 bases and 3 bases, there was a span of 13 bases. The CDR3 loop spans 13 amino acids. The CDR3 sequence: CSAGGSGTDTQYF. CDR3 bases: TGCAGTGCGGGGGGTAGCGGAACAGATACGCAGTATTTT.

The CDR3 DNA follows: TGCAGCGTTGAATCAGGGGAAAGTTTCGGGCAGTACTTC. Amino acids: CSVESGESFGQYF. This chain connects TRBV29-1 to TRBJ2-7; maybe TRBD1 (6 bases). Trimming shortened V by 2 bases and J by 9 bases, and 17 bases separated the two germline ends. The CDR3 sequence is 13 residues long. The germline CDR1 and CDR2 sequences are SQVTM and ANQGSEA.

This clonotype has at least ten counts. J is TRBJ2-5 and V is TRBV6-2 or TRBV6-3; D is ambiguous. V shed 5 bases and J shed 2 bases, with 9 bases lying between them. The CDR3 totals 13 residues. Looked up from germline, CDR1 is MNHEY and CDR2 is SVGEGT. Here the CDR3 DNA reads TGTGCCAGCAGTCGACACCATCAAGAGACCCAGTACTTC. This sequence encodes CASSRHHQETQYF.

This clonotype was detected ten times or more. The V call is TRBV7-2, the J call TRBJ2-1, with 8 bases identical to TRBD2. The ends lost 5 bases at V and 4 bases at J; junction bases unmatched: 4. The CDR3 loop spans 14 amino acids. CDR1 is SGHTA, CDR2 FQGNSA, per germline. The CDR3 nucleotides are TGTGCCAGCAGCATTACTAGCGGATACAATGAGCAGTTCTTC. Protein product: CASSITSGYNEQFF.

This clonotype occurred a few times. This chain joins TRBV4-3 and TRBJ2-3; D remains unclear. CDR1 is LGHNA, CDR2 YSLEER, per germline. This CDR3 is 14 amino acids long. Trimming cost V 2 bases and J 1 base, with 7 bases left between them. The CDR3: CASSQNGRTDTQYF. Here the CDR3 DNA reads TGCGCCAGCAGCCAAAACGGACGCACAGATACGCAGTATTTT.

This clonotype was seen a few times. This chain joins TRBV2 and TRBJ2-7; D could derive from TRBD1 or TRBD2 (5 bases each). CDR3 length equals 10 residues. The ends were cut back, 3 bases at V and 10 bases at J, with 7 bases in the middle. Germline CDR1 is SNHLY and CDR2 is FYNNEI. CDR3: CASSEGVQYF. The CDR3 coding sequence is TGTGCCAGCAGTGAGGGGGTACAGTACTTC.

This clonotype was found a few times. CDR3 coding DNA: TGTGCCAGCAGCTTAGGTCGCCCAGGGGAGGGGTATGGCTACACCTTC. Translated: CASSLGRPGEGYGYTF. The chain employs TRBV7-2 and TRBJ1-2; a possible D gene is TRBD1 (6 bases). V was shortened by 1 base and J by 5 bases, with 17 bases between the two germline ends. This CDR3 region has 16 residues. The germline V gene encodes CDR1 SGHTA and CDR2 FQGNSA.

This chain joins TRBV20-1 and TRBJ2-1; 11 nucleotides line up with TRBD2. Germline V gene data show CDR1 as DFQATT and CDR2 as SNEGSKA (reference sequence). V shed 6 bases and J 6 bases; nucleotides not matched to a gene: 7. There are 14 residues in the CDR3. CDR3 in amino acids: CSAGTSGSPNEQFF. CDR3 nucleotides: TGCAGTGCCGGGACTAGCGGCTCCCCCAATGAGCAGTTCTTC.

The gene calls are TRBV27 and TRBJ2-3; D might be TRBD2 (6 bases). Per germline, CDR1 MNHEY and CDR2 SMNVEV (reference sequence). V was clipped by 8 bases and J by 7 bases, with 19 bases between them. This CDR3 is built from 14 residues. This CDR3 is CASSRDFAWYTQYF. CDR3 in DNA: TGTGCCAGCTCCCGGGACTTTGCTTGGTATACGCAGTATTTT.

V and J are TRBV29-1 and TRBJ1-1; no firm D call. Trimming took off 3 bases at V and 4 bases at J, with 12 bases between the two ends. CDR3 size: 13 residues. Germline V lookup: CDR1 SQVTM, CDR2 ANQGSEA. The CDR3 spells CSVDPKTSTEAFF. Here the CDR3 DNA reads TGCAGCGTTGACCCGAAGACAAGCACTGAAGCTTTCTTT.

The chain carries TRBV5-1 and TRBJ2-6, with D perhaps TRBD1 or TRBD2 (5 bases each). The V and J ends lost 5 bases and 4 bases respectively, with 13 bases between them. CDR3 length: 15 residues. CDR1 and CDR2 (germline): SGHRS, YFSETQ. The CDR3 DNA follows: TGCGCCAGCAGTCCCCAGGGACCCGGGGCCAACGTCCTGACTTTC. This codes for CASSPQGPGANVLTF.

This clonotype showed up just a few times. V and J are TRBV11-2 and TRBJ2-7, with D perhaps given as TRBD1 or TRBD2 (5 bases each). The length of the CDR3 is 15 residues. V lost 4 bases, J lost 5 bases, and 18 bases lay in between. CDR1 is SGHAT and CDR2 is FQNNGV in the germline V gene. The CDR3 DNA follows: TGTGCCAGCAGCTGGACTCGGGGCGGACGAGACGAGCAGTACTTC. Translating gives CASSWTRGGRDEQYF.

This chain uses TRBV12-3 or TRBV12-4 with TRBJ1-1; D might be TRBD1 (5 bases). Trimming took off 6 bases at V and 4 bases at J, with 12 bases between the two ends. This CDR3 comprises 13 residues. CDR3 nucleotides: TGTGCCAGCAGCATTGGGACCACCACTGAAGCTTTCTTT. As protein: CASSIGTTTEAFF.

This clonotype has only a few counts. This chain connects TRBV29-1 to TRBJ2-3; 7 bases agree with TRBD2. The CDR3 has 14 amino acids. The germline gives CDR1 SQVTM, CDR2 ANQGSEA. The junction had 4 bases not matched to a gene; V was cut back by 3 bases and J by 1 base. The CDR3 protein is CSVDGRGGTDTQYF. The CDR3 coding sequence is TGCAGCGTTGACGGCCGGGGGGGCACAGATACGCAGTATTTT.

The V and J genes are TRBV29-1 and TRBJ2-5, with 7 bases matching TRBD2. The V segment lost 4 bases and the J segment 3 bases; nucleotides outside the gene matches: 11. CDR3 length: 15 residues. CDR1 and CDR2 from the germline V gene are SQVTM and ANQGSEA. Here the CDR3 reads CSVGGPGDYEETQYF. The CDR3 nucleotides are TGCAGCGTTGGGGGCCCTGGGGACTATGAAGAGACCCAGTACTTC.

The chain couples TRBV4-2 to TRBJ2-3, with TRBD2 matching over 12 bases. Germline CDR1 is LGHNA and CDR2 is YNFKEQ. The CDR3 loop spans 16 amino acids. J gave up 4 bases and V 1 base, and 3 bases lay outside the gene matches. This CDR3 is CASSQARLAGADTQYF. As DNA, the CDR3 is TGTGCCAGCAGCCAAGCCCGACTAGCGGGGGCAGATACGCAGTATTTT.

This clonotype was seen a few times. The gene calls are TRBV29-1 and TRBJ1-4; the D is unclear. Trimming shortened V by 7 bases and J by 5 bases, and 14 bases separated the two germline ends. Germline CDR1 reads SQVTM; CDR2 reads ANQGSEA. The CDR3 extends over 13 amino acids. CDR3 DNA: TGCAGCGCTGCGGACGGCGTGAATGAAAAACTGTTTTTT. It is translated as CSAADGVNEKLFF.

Only a few counts were recorded for this clonotype. This sequence joins TRBV6-1 and TRBJ2-7; 9 nucleotides match TRBD1. CDR3 length equals 17 residues. Germline trimming cut 5 bases from V and 0 bases from J; bases unmatched to any gene: 11. The germline gives CDR1 MNHNS, CDR2 SASEGT. This CDR3 is CASSHKGQGRSSYEQYF. CDR3 DNA sequence: TGTGCCAGCAGTCATAAGGGACAGGGAAGGAGCTCCTACGAGCAGTACTTC.

The V and J genes are TRBV5-6 and TRBJ2-5; D call uncertain. The length of the CDR3 is 15 residues. The V gene lost 2 bases and the J gene lost 0 bases, with 11 bases spanning the gap. Germline V gives CDR1 SGHDT, CDR2 YYEEEE. The DNA for the CDR3 is TGTGCCAGCAGCTTTAGGCAGGAGTACCAAGAGACCCAGTACTTC. Protein sequence: CASSFRQEYQETQYF.

The rearrangement joins TRBV19 to TRBJ1-2; D is undetermined. The CDR3 is 13 amino acids. V lost 7 bases and J 2 bases, leaving 11 bases between the germline ends. Germline-derived CDR1 and CDR2 are LNHDA and SQIVND (reference sequence). The CDR3 sequence is CASNEALNYGYTF. CDR3 sequence (DNA): TGTGCCAGTAACGAAGCGCTGAACTATGGCTACACCTTC.

Only a few counts were recorded for this clonotype. The CDR3 is CASRGHGQETQYF. The CDR3 DNA is TGTGCCAGCAGGGGGCACGGACAAGAGACCCAGTACTTC. This chain uses TRBV6-2 or TRBV6-3 with TRBJ2-5; D may be TRBD1 (5 bases). Germline V CDR1 and CDR2: MNHEY, SVGEGT. The V end lost 6 bases, the J end lost 2 bases, and 10 bases lay between the germline ends. The CDR3 totals 13 residues.

This clonotype occurred a few times. The gene calls are TRBV9 and TRBJ2-7; D is possibly TRBD2 (5 bases). Between the trimmed V and J ends, which lost 0 bases and 3 bases, there was a span of 16 bases. Germline CDR1 and CDR2: SGDLS and YYNGEE. The CDR3 is made up of 16 amino acids. As DNA, the CDR3 is TGTGCCAGCAGCGTAGTTGGGAGCGCAACCTACTACGAGCAGTACTTC. Amino acid sequence: CASSVVGSATYYEQYF.

The sample holds a few counts of this clonotype. CDR3 sequence (DNA): TGTGCCAGCAGCTACCTGGGGAGGCGACTAGCGGGGGAACACACAGATACGCAGTATTTT. This translates into CASSYLGRRLAGEHTDTQYF. The rearrangement joins TRBV7-3 to TRBJ2-3, with TRBD2 identical over 12 bases. Germline values: CDR1 SGHTA, CDR2 FQGTGA. The CDR3 totals 20 residues. V trimming: 4 bases; J trimming: 2 bases; junction bases outside the gene matches: 16.